This TCR beta chain came from a study of cytomegalovirus exposure and HLA in healthy donors. 13 Jbeta primers and 60 Vbeta primers were used for the PCR. Using immunoSEQ multiplex PCR, the repertoire was profiled, and TCRdb retains in-frame clones only, with some absent. The profile covers 55,000 to 80,000 clones, with 65% to 70% appearing a single time and about 20% taken by the ten largest. This sequence originates from a man aged 40-50 years in good health and CMV-seropositive. Sample: PBMCs.

CDR3 bases: TGTGCCAGCAGCGGAAGGGACAGGGCTCGGTCGGGTGGAAACACCATATATTTT. Translation gives CASSGRDRARSGGNTIYF. The J gene is TRBJ1-3, the V gene TRBV9; TRBD1 agrees at 9 bases. The germline V gene encodes CDR1 SGDLS and CDR2 YYNGEE. Losses at the gene ends were 3 bases for V and 3 bases for J; bases not matched to a gene: 13. The CDR3 is made up of 18 amino acids.